The 17 T cell receptor beta chains presented below share a single source sample, sequenced in a study of blood T cell repertoires in COVID-19. Using immunoSEQ multiplex PCR, the repertoire was profiled, and TCRdb retains in-frame clones only, with some absent. The sample holds 70,000 to 95,000 clones, around 94% seen once. The sample taken for sequencing was peripheral blood. The origin of the receptors is a woman aged 60-75 years with active COVID-19.

J is TRBJ2-1 and V is TRBV10-3; D uncertain. The CDR3 has 12 residues. The V and J ends lost 10 bases and 3 bases respectively, with 10 bases between them. Germline values: CDR1 ENHRY, CDR2 SYGVKD. The chain's CDR3 is CATGASYNEQFF. CDR3 nucleotide sequence: TGTGCCACCGGAGCGAGCTACAATGAGCAGTTCTTC.

V gene TRBV5-4 combines with J gene TRBJ2-5; 8 bases match TRBD2. Germline V gene data show CDR1 as SGHNT and CDR2 as YYREEE (reference sequence). The CDR3 totals 17 residues. The junction had 7 bases not matched to a gene; V was cut back by 0 bases and J by 0 bases. CDR3 sequence: CASSLALTSGDQETQYF. In nucleotides, the CDR3 is TGTGCCAGCAGCTTGGCCCTTACTAGCGGAGACCAAGAGACCCAGTACTTC.

This rearrangement joins TRBV19 to TRBJ1-2, with 9 bases matching TRBD1. The V and J ends lost 7 bases and 3 bases, in that order; junction bases with no gene match: 9. The V gene's germline CDR1 is LNHDA and CDR2 SQIVND (reference sequence). The CDR3 has 15 residues. Written as DNA, the CDR3 is TGTGCCAGTACTAAAAACAGGGGGCTGGACTATGGCTACACCTTC. Protein product: CASTKNRGLDYGYTF.

The rearrangement links TRBV3-1 (or the pseudogene TRBV3-2) to TRBJ2-1; 9 bases match TRBD2. The V gene's germline CDR1 is LGHDT and CDR2 YNNKEL (reference sequence). The CDR3 totals 15 residues. J lost 5 bases, V lost 4 bases, and 6 bases had no gene match. In nucleotides, the CDR3 is TGTGCCAGCAGCCCAGCGGGAGGTAAGAACAATGAGCAGTTCTTC. The encoded protein is CASSPAGGKNNEQFF.

Turning to this clone: Different DNA sequences within this sample yield the same CDR3. This sequence joins TRBV5-1 and TRBJ2-1; possibly TRBD1 for D (6 bases). Germline V gene data show CDR1 as SGHRS and CDR2 as YFSETQ. The CDR3 runs to 16 residues. V was pared by 2 bases and J by 0 bases, with 12 bases between. CDR3: CASSFTTGSSYNEQFF. The CDR3 DNA sequence: TGCGCCAGCAGCTTTACCACAGGGAGCTCCTACAATGAGCAGTTCTTC.

The rearrangement links TRBV7-8 to TRBJ1-2, with D hard to call. Trimming pared 1 base from V and 7 bases from J, leaving 13 bases between. Germline V lookup: CDR1 SGHVS, CDR2 FQNEAQ. The CDR3 is made up of 14 amino acids. CDR3 region: CASSLGWPRGGYTF. The CDR3 DNA reads TGTGCCAGCAGCTTAGGGTGGCCCCGCGGTGGCTACACCTTC. The full variable domain, rest sourced from reference TRBV7-8 and TRBJ1-2, is GAGVSQSPRYKVAKRGQDVALRCDPISGHVSLFWYQQALGQGPEFLTYFQNEAQLDKSGLPSDRFFAERPEGSVSTLKIQRTQQEDSAVYLCASSLGWPRGGYTFGSGTRLTVV.

The CDR3 region is CASSFSPGGEGDTQYF. The CDR3 bases are TGTGCCAGCAGTTTTTCTCCCGGCGGGGAGGGAGATACGCAGTATTTT. The chain recombines TRBV27 with TRBJ2-3; 7 bases line up with TRBD2. CDR1 is MNHEY and CDR2 is SMNVEV in the germline V gene (reference sequence). This CDR3 comprises 16 residues. V trimming: 3 bases; J trimming: 5 bases; junction bases outside the gene matches: 11.

This chain connects TRBV5-8 to TRBJ1-1; 7 positions match TRBD1. This CDR3 region has 17 residues. Germline V gene sequence: CDR1 SGHTS, CDR2 YDEGEE. V dropped 0 bases and J dropped 4; count of bases not matched to a gene: 12. The CDR3 DNA is TGTGCCAGCAGCTTGGTGGTGAAGGGGGCGCGGGGCACTGAAGCTTTCTTT. It specifies CASSLVVKGARGTEAFF.

The chain links TRBV7-9 to TRBJ2-2; 10 positions agree with TRBD2. The J segment lost 1 base and the V segment lost 1 base, leaving 9 bases of the junction unmatched. CDR1 and CDR2 from the germline V gene are SEHNR and FQNEAQ (reference sequence). The CDR3 extends over 19 amino acids. CDR3 region: CASSLVRLAGRWNTGELFF. The CDR3 DNA reads TGTGCCAGCAGCTTAGTGCGACTAGCGGGCCGGTGGAACACCGGGGAGCTGTTTTTT.

The rearrangement joins TRBV6-5 to TRBJ2-7; tentative D call: TRBD2 (6 bases). V lost 5 bases, J lost 4 bases, and 18 bases lay in between. The CDR3 loop spans 15 amino acids. CDR1 is MNHEY, CDR2 SVGAGI, per germline. The CDR3 sequence: CASSTRDSSGYEQYF. Written as DNA, the CDR3 is TGTGCCAGCAGTACCCGGGACTCAAGCGGGTACGAGCAGTACTTC.

The chain links TRBV7-6 to TRBJ1-1; 7 bases fit TRBD1. CDR3 length: 15 residues. CDR1 and CDR2 (germline): SGHVS, FNYEAQ. Trimming at V came to 5 bases and at J to 0 bases, leaving 6 bases not matched to a gene. CDR3 sequence reads: CASSPSDRVNTEAFF. CDR3 nucleotide sequence: TGTGCCAGCAGCCCATCTGACAGGGTGAACACTGAAGCTTTCTTT.

J is TRBJ2-3 and V is TRBV7-9, with D tentatively TRBD1 (6 bases). The CDR3 loop spans 14 amino acids. The V and J ends lost 5 bases and 8 bases respectively, with 17 bases between them. CDR1 and CDR2 from the germline V gene are SEHNR and FQNEAQ (reference sequence). CDR3 sequence reads: CASSPRARGGTQYF. For the CDR3, the DNA is TGTGCCAGCAGCCCCCGGGCCCGAGGGGGTACGCAGTATTTT. The full variable domain, its missing parts supplied by reference TRBV7-9 and TRBJ2-3, is DTGVSQNPRHKITKRGQNVTFRCDPISEHNRLYWYRQTLGQGPEFLTYFQNEAQLEKSRLLSDRFSAERPKGSFSTLEIQRTEQGDSAMYLCASSPRARGGTQYFGPGTRLTVL.

This rearrangement joins TRBV28 to TRBJ1-1, with TRBD1 matching 9 bases. This CDR3 is 14 amino acids long. Germline V gene data show CDR1 as MDHEN and CDR2 as SYDVKM. V trimming: 6 bases; J trimming: 5 bases; junction bases outside the gene matches: 7. CDR3: CASSPRTGETEAFF. CDR3 bases: TGTGCCAGCAGCCCCCGGACAGGGGAAACTGAAGCTTTCTTT. The whole variable domain, remainder taken from reference TRBV28 and TRBJ1-1, is DVKVTQSSRYLVKRTGEKVFLECVQDMDHENMFWYRQDPGLGLRLIYFSYDVKMKEKGDIPEGYSVSREKKERFSLILESASTNQTSMYLCASSPRTGETEAFFGQGTRLTVV.

CDR3: CATSRVATGAAGANVLTF. The CDR3 DNA reads TGTGCCACCAGCAGAGTGGCGACAGGGGCTGCTGGGGCCAACGTCCTGACTTTC. The V and J genes are TRBV15 and TRBJ2-6; 8 nucleotides match TRBD1. The CDR3 covers 18 residues. V shed 1 base and J 2 bases; nucleotides not matched to a gene: 7. Germline V gene lookup returns CDR1 LNHNV and CDR2 YYDKDF (reference sequence).

DNA of the CDR3: TGTGCCAGCAGCCAAAGAACCGTAAGAACAGGCGGTGAGCAGTTCTTC. Its protein product is CASSQRTVRTGGEQFF. V is TRBV7-2 and J is TRBJ2-1, with TRBD1 as a possible D gene (5 bases). The V end was cut by 5 bases, the J end by 9 bases, with 23 bases between. The germline V gene encodes CDR1 SGHTA and CDR2 FQGNSA. The CDR3 covers 16 residues.

This clone was detected only once. The gene calls are TRBV27 and TRBJ2-3; 8 bases are a match to TRBD1. Germline CDR1 MNHEY, CDR2 SMNVEV (reference sequence). The CDR3 is 15 residues long. With V trimmed by 5 bases and J by 4 bases, 8 bases remained unmatched. The CDR3 DNA sequence: TGTGCCAGCAGTCGGACAGGGATGACGGCAGATACGCAGTATTTT. Its translation: CASSRTGMTADTQYF.

The V and J genes are TRBV11-3 and TRBJ2-1, with D perhaps TRBD1 (5 bases). CDR3 length equals 14 residues. CDR1 and CDR2 from the germline V gene are SGHNT and YENEEA. Trimming removed 5 bases at V and 7 bases at J, with 15 bases between. The CDR3 sequence is CASSLNSGRNEQFF. CDR3 DNA: TGTGCCAGCAGCCTGAACTCAGGGCGAAATGAGCAGTTCTTC.